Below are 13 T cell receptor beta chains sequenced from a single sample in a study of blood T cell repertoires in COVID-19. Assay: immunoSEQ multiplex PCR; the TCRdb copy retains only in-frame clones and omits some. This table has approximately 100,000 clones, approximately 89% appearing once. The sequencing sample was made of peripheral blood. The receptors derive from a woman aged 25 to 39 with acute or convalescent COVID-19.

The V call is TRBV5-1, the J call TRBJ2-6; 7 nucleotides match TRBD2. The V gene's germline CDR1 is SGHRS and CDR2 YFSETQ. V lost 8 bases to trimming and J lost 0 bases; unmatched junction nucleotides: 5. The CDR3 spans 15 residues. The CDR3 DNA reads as TGCGCCAGTCGGGAGGTGAGCTCTGGGGCCAACGTCCTGACTTTC. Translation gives CASREVSSGANVLTF.

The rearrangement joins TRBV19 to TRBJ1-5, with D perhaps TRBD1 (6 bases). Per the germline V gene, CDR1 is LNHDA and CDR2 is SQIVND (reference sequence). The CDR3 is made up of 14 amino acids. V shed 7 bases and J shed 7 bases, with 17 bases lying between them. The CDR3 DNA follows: TGTGCCAGTACCCAACAGGGTGTGGTCCAGCCCCAGCATTTT. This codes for CASTQQGVVQPQHF.

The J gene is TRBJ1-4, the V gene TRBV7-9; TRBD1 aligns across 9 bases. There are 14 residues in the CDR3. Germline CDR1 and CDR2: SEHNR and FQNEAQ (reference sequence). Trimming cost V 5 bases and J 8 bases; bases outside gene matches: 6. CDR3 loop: CASSRTGVREKLFF. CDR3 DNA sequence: TGTGCCAGCAGCCGGACAGGGGTTCGGGAAAAACTGTTTTTT.

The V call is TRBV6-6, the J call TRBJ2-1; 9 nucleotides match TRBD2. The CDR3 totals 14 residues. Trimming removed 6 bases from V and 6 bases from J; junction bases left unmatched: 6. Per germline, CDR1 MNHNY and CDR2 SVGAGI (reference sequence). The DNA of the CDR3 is TGTGCCAGCAGAATAGCGGGGGAAGTCAATGAGCAGTTCTTC. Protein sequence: CASRIAGEVNEQFF.

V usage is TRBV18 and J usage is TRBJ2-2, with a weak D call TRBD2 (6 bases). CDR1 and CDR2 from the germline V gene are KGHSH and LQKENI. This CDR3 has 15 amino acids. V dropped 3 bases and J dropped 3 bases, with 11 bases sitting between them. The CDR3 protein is CASSPPGLDTGELFF. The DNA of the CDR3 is TGTGCCAGCTCACCGCCGGGACTCGACACCGGGGAGCTGTTTTTT.

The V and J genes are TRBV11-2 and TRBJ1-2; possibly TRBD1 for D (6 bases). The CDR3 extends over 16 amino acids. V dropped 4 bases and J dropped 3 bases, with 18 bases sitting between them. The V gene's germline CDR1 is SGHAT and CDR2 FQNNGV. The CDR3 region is CASSSPDGTGYYGYTF. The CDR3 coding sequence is TGTGCCAGCAGCTCCCCGGATGGTACAGGGTACTATGGCTACACCTTC.

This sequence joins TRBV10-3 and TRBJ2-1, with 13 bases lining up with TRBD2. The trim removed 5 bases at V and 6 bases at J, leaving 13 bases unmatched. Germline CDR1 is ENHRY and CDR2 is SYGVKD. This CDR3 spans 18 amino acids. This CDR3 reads CAISIPGTSGTKGNEQFF. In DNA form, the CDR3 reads TGTGCCATCAGTATACCCGGGACTAGCGGGACTAAGGGCAATGAGCAGTTCTTC.

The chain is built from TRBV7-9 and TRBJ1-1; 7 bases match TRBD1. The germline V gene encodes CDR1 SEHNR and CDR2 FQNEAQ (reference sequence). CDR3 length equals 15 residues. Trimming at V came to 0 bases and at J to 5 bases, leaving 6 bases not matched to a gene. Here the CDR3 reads CASSLAPGGLTEAFF. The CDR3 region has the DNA TGTGCCAGCAGCTTAGCTCCAGGGGGATTGACTGAAGCTTTCTTT.

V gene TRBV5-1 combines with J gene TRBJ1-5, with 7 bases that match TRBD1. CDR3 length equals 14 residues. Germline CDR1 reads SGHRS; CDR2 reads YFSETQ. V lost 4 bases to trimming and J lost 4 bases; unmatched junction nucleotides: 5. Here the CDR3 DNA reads TGCGCCAGCAGCCAGGGACAGATGAATCAGCCCCAGCATTTT. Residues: CASSQGQMNQPQHF.

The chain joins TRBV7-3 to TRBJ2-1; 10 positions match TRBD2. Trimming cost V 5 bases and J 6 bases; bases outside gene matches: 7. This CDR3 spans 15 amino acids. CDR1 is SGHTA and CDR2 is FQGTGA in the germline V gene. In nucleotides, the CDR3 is TGTGCCAGCAGCCCAACTAGCGGGGTTACCAATGAGCAGTTCTTC. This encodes CASSPTSGVTNEQFF. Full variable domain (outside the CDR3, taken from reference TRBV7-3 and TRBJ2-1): GAGVSQTPSNKVTEKGKYVELRCDPISGHTALYWYRQSLGQGPEFLIYFQGTGAADDSGLPNDRFFAVRPEGSVSTLKIQRTERGDSAVYLCASSPTSGVTNEQFFGPGTRLTVL.

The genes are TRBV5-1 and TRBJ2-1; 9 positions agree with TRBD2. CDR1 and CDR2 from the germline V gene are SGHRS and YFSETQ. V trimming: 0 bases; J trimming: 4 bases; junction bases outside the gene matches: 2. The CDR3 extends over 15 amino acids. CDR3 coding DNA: TGCGCCAGCAGCTTGGCCCTAGCGGGGTACAATGAGCAGTTCTTC. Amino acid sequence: CASSLALAGYNEQFF.

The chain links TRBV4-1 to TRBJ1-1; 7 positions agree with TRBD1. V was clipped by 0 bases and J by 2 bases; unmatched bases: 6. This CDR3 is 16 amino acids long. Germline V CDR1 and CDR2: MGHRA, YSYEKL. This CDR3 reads CASSQEAVGGNTEAFF. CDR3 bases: TGCGCCAGCAGCCAAGAGGCTGTAGGGGGCAACACTGAAGCTTTCTTT.

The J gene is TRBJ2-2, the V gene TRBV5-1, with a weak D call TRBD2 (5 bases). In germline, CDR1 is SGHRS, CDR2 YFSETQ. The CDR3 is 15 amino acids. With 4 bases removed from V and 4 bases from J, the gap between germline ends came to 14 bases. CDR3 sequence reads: CASSPTVASTGELFF. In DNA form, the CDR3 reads TGCGCCAGCAGCCCCACAGTAGCGAGCACCGGGGAGCTGTTTTTT.